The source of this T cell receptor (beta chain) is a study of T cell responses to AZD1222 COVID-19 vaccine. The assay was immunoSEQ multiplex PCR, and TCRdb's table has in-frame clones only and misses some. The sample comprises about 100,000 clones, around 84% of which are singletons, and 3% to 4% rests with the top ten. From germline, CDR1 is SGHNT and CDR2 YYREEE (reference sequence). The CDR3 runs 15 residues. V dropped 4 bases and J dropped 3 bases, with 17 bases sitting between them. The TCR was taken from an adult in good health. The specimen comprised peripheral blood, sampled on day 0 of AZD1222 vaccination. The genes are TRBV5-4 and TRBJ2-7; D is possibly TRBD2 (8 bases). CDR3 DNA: TGTGCCAGCAGCACGGGGGGGACAGAGAACTACGAGCAGTACTTC. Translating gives CASSTGGTENYEQYF.